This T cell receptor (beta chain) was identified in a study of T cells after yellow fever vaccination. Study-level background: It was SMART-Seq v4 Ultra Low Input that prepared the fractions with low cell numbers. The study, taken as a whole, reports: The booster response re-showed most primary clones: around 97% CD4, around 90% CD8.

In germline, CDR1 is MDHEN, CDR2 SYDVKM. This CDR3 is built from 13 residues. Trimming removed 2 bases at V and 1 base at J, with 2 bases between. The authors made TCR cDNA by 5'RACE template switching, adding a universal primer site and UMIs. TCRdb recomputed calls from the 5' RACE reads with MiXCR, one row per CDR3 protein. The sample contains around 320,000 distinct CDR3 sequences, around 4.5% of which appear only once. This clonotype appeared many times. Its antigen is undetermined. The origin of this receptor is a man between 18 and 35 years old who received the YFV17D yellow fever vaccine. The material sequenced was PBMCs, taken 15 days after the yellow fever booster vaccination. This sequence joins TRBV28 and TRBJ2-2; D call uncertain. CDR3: CASSLLNTGELFF. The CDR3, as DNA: TGTGCCAGCAGTTTACTGAACACCGGGGAGCTGTTTTTT.